This T cell receptor (beta chain) was captured in a study of graft-versus-host responses after intestinal transplantation. Background on the study: Every one of the recipients received anti-thymocyte globulin induction and afterwards took tacrolimus and steroids for roughly 3 years. Study-level points and caveats: Graft-donor T cell macrochimerism in patients accompanied high graft-versus-host to host-versus-graft clonal ratios in allografts. Some GvH clones appeared in ileal mucosa or blood before recipient bone marrow.

The germline gives CDR1 SGHRS, CDR2 YFSETQ. Trimming stripped 3 bases from V and 0 bases from J, with 8 bases between. The CDR3 covers 14 residues. Only in-frame clones appear in the TCRdb table, and some are missing; sequencing was by immunoSEQ multiplex PCR. The sample lists around 110,000 clones, about nine tenths occurring once. Turning to this clone: Its antigen is unknown. Other DNA sequences in this sample translate to the same CDR3.

The chain couples TRBV5-1 to TRBJ2-3; tentatively, D is TRBD1 or TRBD2 (5 bases each). The sample was unstimulated CD4+ T cells sorted from spleen or lymph node cells, taken before transplant. This clonotype was obtained from a human donor who was the organ donor for an intestinal transplant. DNA for the CDR3: TGCGCCAGCAGCTCCGGGACCAGCACAGATACGCAGTATTTT. Translated, it gives CASSSGTSTDTQYF.